This T cell receptor beta chain was captured by sequencing in a study of cytomegalovirus exposure and HLA in healthy donors. The overall study: The 600 to 800 first-cohort repertoires shared a platform with the approximately 110 validation repertoires, as reported in a later analysis. Study-level findings and limits: Subsequent analysis of the approximately 110 validation repertoires found a tendency for first-cohort TCR clusters to co-occur. Researchers catalogued around 150 TCR beta chains as cytomegalovirus-associated. Despite most TCR sequences being rare, some public TCRs occurred in many donors.

The CDR3 is made up of 18 amino acids. Germline V CDR1 and CDR2: SEHNR, FQNEAQ (reference sequence). Trimming removed 5 bases from V and 0 bases from J; junction bases left unmatched: 8. Only in-frame clones appear in the TCRdb table, and some are missing; sequencing was by immunoSEQ multiplex PCR. The table has a few hundred thousand clones, less than 95% seen once. Concerning this clone itself: Its specificity is unknown.

Material for sequencing was PBMCs. The chain is built from TRBV7-9 and TRBJ2-2; 11 bases map to TRBD2. The TCR comes from a woman aged 30 to 39 in good health and CMV-seronegative. CDR3 sequence reads: CASSGGLAVLANTGELFF. The CDR3 DNA reads as TGTGCCAGCAGCGGGGGACTAGCGGTACTCGCGAACACCGGGGAGCTGTTTTTT. Full variable domain (remainder filled in from reference TRBV7-9 and TRBJ2-2): DTGVSQNPRHKITKRGQNVTFRCDPISEHNRLYWYRQTLGQGPEFLTYFQNEAQLEKSRLLSDRFSAERPKGSFSTLEIQRTEQGDSAMYLCASSGGLAVLANTGELFFGEGSRLTVL.